This T cell receptor beta chain was sequenced for a study of cytomegalovirus exposure and HLA in healthy donors. Overall study results and limits: The study put 150 to 200 TCR beta chains on its list as cytomegalovirus-associated. Rare sequences made up most TCRs, while some public TCRs were found in many donors. CMV antigen specificity was confirmed in vitro for three CMV-associated chains. Both high specificity and high sensitivity reportedly marked the classifier's diagnosis of cytomegalovirus status.

Regarding this clone: Its antigen is unknown.

Generated by immunoSEQ multiplex PCR, the TCRdb table keeps only in-frame clones and is missing some. Of 150,000 to 180,000 clones listed, around nine tenths are singletons. V shed 0 bases and J shed 6 bases, with 21 bases lying between them. The CDR3 runs 17 residues. CDR1 and CDR2 from the germline V gene are SGDLS and YYNGEE. The receptor comes from a man between 18 and 29 years old in good health and CMV-seropositive. The specimen sequenced was PBMCs. The gene calls are TRBV9 and TRBJ1-1; D is ambiguous. Here the CDR3 reads CASSVDGGAHVRSEAFF. As DNA, the CDR3 is TGTGCCAGCAGCGTAGATGGCGGAGCCCATGTAAGGTCTGAAGCTTTCTTT.